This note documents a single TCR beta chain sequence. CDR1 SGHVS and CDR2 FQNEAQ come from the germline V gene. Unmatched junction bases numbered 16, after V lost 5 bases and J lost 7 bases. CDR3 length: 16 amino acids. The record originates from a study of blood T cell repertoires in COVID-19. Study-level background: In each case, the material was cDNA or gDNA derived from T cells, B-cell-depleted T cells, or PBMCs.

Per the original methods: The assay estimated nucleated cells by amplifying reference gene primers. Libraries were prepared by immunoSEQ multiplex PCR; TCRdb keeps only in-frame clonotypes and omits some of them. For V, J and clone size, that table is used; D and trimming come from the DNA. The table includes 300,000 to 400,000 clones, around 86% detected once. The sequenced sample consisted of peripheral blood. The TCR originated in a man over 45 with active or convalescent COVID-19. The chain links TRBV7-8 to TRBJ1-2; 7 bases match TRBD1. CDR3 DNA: TGTGCCAGCAGCCGAGTAGGACAGGCAGGGTATGGTGGCTACACCTTC. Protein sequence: CASSRVGQAGYGGYTF.